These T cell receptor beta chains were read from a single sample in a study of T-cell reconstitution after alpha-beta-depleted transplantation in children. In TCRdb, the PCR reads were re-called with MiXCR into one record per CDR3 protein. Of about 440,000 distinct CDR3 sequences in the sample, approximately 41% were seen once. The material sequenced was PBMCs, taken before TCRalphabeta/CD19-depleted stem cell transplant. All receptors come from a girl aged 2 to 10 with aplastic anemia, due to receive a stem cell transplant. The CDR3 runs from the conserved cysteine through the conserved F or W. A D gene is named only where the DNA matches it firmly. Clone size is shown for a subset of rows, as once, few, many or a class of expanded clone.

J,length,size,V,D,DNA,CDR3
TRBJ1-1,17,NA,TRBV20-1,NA,TGCAGTGCTAGAGATCCACAGGGTGCCATGCTGGACACTGAAGCTTTCTTT,CSARDPQGAMLDTEAFF
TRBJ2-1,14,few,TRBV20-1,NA,TGCAGTGCGCCTCGGGGGACGGACTACAATGAGCAGTTCTTC,CSAPRGTDYNEQFF
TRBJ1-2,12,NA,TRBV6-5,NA,TGTGCCAGCAGGCCCCCGGGGGTCAGCTACACCTTC,CASRPPGVSYTF
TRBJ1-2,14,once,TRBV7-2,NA,TGTGCCAGCAGCCCCGGGACGGTGAACTATGGCTACACCTTC,CASSPGTVNYGYTF
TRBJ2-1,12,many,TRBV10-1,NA,TGCGCCAGCAGCCCCAACAGGGATGAGCAGTTCTTC,CASSPNRDEQFF
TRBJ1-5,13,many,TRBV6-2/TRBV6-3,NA,TGTGCCAGCAGTTATTCGCGCAATCAGCCCCAGCATTTT,CASSYSRNQPQHF
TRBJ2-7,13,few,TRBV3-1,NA,TGTGCCAGCAGCCAAGGCCGCGTCGGAGAGCAGTACTTC,CASSQGRVGEQYF
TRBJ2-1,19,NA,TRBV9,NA,TGTGCCAGCAGTTCCAGAGGGTATTCCTGGAGGGCCGGGACGGATGAGCAGTTCTTC,CASSSRGYSWRAGTDEQFF
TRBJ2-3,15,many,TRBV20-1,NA,TGCAGTGCTAGAGAGAACGGGCGACTAGTCGATACGCAGTATTTT,CSARENGRLVDTQYF
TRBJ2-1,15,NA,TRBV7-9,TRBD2,TGTGCCAGCGGGATCCTAGCGGGAGGTCGGGATGAGCAGTTCTTC,CASGILAGGRDEQFF
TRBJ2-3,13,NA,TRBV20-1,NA,TGCAGTGCCCGAATAACAGACGACGGTACGCAGTATTTT,CSARITDDGTQYF
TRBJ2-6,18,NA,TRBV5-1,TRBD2,TGCGCCAGCAGCTGGAGGGGAGGGGTCAGCTCTGGGGCCAACGTCCTGACTTTC,CASSWRGGVSSGANVLTF
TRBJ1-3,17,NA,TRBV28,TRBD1,TGTGCCAGCAGTTTATCGTTCAGACAGGGTCTTCGAACCACCATATATTTT,CASSLSFRQGLRTTIYF
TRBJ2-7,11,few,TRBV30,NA,TGTGCCTGGAGTACGTTCTACGAGCAGTACTTC,CAWSTFYEQYF
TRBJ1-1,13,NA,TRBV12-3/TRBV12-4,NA,TGTGCCAGCAGTTTAATGAAGAACACTGAAGCTTTCTTT,CASSLMKNTEAFF
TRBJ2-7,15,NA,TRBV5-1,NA,TGCGCCAGCAGCCTGGGCCGGGACAACCTTTACGAGCAGTACTTC,CASSLGRDNLYEQYF
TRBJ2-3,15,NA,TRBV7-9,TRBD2,TGTGCCAGCAGTCAGACTAGCGCCCCACGGGATACGCAGTATTTT,CASSQTSAPRDTQYF
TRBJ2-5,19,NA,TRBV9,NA,TGTGCCAGCAGCGCAGGGTGGCTGCTCCTCCAGGCAGGTGAAGAGACCCAGTACTTC,CASSAGWLLLQAGEETQYF
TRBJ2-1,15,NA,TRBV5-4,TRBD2,TGTGCCAGCAGCTTTGATCCTAGCGGATACAATGAGCAGTTCTTC,CASSFDPSGYNEQFF
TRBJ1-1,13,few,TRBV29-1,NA,TGCAGCGTTGAGAAACAATCGAACACTGAAGCTTTCTTT,CSVEKQSNTEAFF
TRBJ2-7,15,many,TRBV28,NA,TGTGCCAGCAGTTCCAAAGGGGGTCCAACCTACGAGCAGTACTTC,CASSSKGGPTYEQYF
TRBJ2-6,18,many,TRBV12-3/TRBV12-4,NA,TGTGCCAGCAGTCATTTACCGGGACAGCGGGACGGGGCCAACGTCCTGACTTTC,CASSHLPGQRDGANVLTF
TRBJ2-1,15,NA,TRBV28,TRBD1,TGTGCCAGCAGCCAGCCCGGGACAGCTTACAATGAGCAGTTCTTC,CASSQPGTAYNEQFF
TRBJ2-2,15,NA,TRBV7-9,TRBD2,TGTGCCAGCACCGCACCTAGCGGGAAAACCGGGGAGCTGTTTTTT,CASTAPSGKTGELFF
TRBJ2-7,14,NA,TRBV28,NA,TGTGCCAGCAGTTCCCCGGAGTCCTCCTACGAGCAGTACTTC,CASSSPESSYEQYF
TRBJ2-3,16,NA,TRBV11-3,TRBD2,TGTGCCAGCAGCTTAGGACTAGCGGAGACCACAGATACGCAGTATTTT,CASSLGLAETTDTQYF
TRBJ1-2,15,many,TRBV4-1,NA,TGCGCCAGCAGCCAAGAGCGAGGGACCTCTCCCTTCTACACCTTC,CASSQERGTSPFYTF
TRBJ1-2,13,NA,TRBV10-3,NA,TGTGCCATCAGTGAGAACGTGGGGGGGGGCTACACCTTC,CAISENVGGGYTF
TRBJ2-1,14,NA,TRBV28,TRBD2,TGTGCCAGCAGTTTTGCTAGCGGGCATCGGGAGCAGTTCTTC,CASSFASGHREQFF
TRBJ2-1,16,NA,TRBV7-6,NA,TGTGCCAGCAGCTTAGTACAGCCTAGCTCCTACAATGAGCAGTTCTTC,CASSLVQPSSYNEQFF
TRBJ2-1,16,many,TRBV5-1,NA,TGCGCCAGCAGCTTGGATACCGGGAGTGGGTACAATGAGCAGTTCTTC,CASSLDTGSGYNEQFF
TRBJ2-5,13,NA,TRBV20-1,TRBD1,TGCAGTGCTACCGGACAGGGCCCAGAGACCCAGTACTTC,CSATGQGPETQYF
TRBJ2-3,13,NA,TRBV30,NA,TGTGCCTGGAGCGCGGGTAGCACAGATACGCAGTATTTT,CAWSAGSTDTQYF
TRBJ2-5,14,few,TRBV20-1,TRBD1,TGCAGTGCTAGGACTGGACAGGTCAGAGAGACCCAGTACTTC,CSARTGQVRETQYF
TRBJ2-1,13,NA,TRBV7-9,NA,TGTGCCAGCCGGCGACAGACCTACAATGAGCAGTTCTTC,CASRRQTYNEQFF
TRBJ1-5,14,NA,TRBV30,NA,TGTGCCTGGAGGAAAGGGGGGGCTGGTCAGCCCCAGCATTTT,CAWRKGGAGQPQHF
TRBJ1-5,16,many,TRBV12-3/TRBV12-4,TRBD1,TGTGCCAGCAGTCTCCGGACAGGGGTCAGCAATCAGCCCCAGCATTTT,CASSLRTGVSNQPQHF
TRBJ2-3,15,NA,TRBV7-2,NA,TGTGCCGGTCAGCGGGTGATGTCTAGCACAGATACGCAGTATTTT,CAGQRVMSSTDTQYF
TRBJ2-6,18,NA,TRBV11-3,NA,TGTGCCAGCAGCTTCTCCGGGGCCGCCAGCTCTGGGGCCAACGTCCTGACTTTC,CASSFSGAASSGANVLTF
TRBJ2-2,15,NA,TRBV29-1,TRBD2,TGCAGCGTCCTAGCGGGAGGGTATAACACCGGGGAGCTGTTTTTT,CSVLAGGYNTGELFF
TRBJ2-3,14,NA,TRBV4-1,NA,TGCGCCAGCAGCCAAGATTGGGGACAAGATACGCAGTATTTT,CASSQDWGQDTQYF
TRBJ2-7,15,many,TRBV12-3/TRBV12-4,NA,TGTGCCAGCAGTGCCGCTGGACGGCCGGTGGGAGGGCAGTACTTC,CASSAAGRPVGGQYF
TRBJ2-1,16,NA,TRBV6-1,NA,TGTGCCAGCAGCCTAAACCCCGGGACACTATACAATGAGCAGTTCTTC,CASSLNPGTLYNEQFF
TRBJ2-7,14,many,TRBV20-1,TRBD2,TGCAGTGCTGTGCCGCTAGCGGGAGGATACGAGCAGTACTTC,CSAVPLAGGYEQYF
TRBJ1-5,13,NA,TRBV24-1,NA,TGTGCCACCAGTTTAGGGGTAGGTCAGCCCCAGCATTTT,CATSLGVGQPQHF
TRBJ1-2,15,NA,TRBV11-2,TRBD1,TGTGCCAGCAGCCTAGGGGGCAGGGGCAACTATGGCTACACCTTC,CASSLGGRGNYGYTF
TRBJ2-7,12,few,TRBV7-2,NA,TGTGCCAGCAGCTACGGGACCTGGGAGCAGTACTTC,CASSYGTWEQYF
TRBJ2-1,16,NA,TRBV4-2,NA,TGTGCCAGCAGCCAAGATCGGAGGGGCTCCTACAATGAGCAGTTCTTC,CASSQDRRGSYNEQFF
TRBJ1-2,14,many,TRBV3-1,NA,TGTGCCAGCAGCCAAGGGGGGGCGGGCTATGGCTACACCTTC,CASSQGGAGYGYTF
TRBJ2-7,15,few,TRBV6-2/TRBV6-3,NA,TGTGCCAGCAGTTACTCGGATAGCGGCTTTATTGAGCAGTACTTC,CASSYSDSGFIEQYF
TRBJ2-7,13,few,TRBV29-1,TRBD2,TGCAGCGTCGGGACTAGCGGGAGACCCGAGCAGTACTTC,CSVGTSGRPEQYF
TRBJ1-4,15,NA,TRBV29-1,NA,TGCAGCGTTGAAGATGAGGTGGGGGTCGGTGAAAAACTGTTTTTT,CSVEDEVGVGEKLFF
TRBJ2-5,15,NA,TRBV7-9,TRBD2,TGTGCCAGCAGGGCTGGGACTAGCGGGACAGAGACCCAGTACTTC,CASRAGTSGTETQYF
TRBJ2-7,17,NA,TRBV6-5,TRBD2,TGTGCCAGCAGTTCGGCCTCTAGCGGGAGGGCTTCCTACGAGCAGTACTTC,CASSSASSGRASYEQYF
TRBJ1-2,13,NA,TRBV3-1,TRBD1,TGTGCCAGCAGCCGAGGGACAGGGGATGGCTACACCTTC,CASSRGTGDGYTF
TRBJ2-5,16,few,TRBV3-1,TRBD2,TGTGCCAGCAGCCAACTAGCGGGAGCCGCCCTGGAGACCCAGTACTTC,CASSQLAGAALETQYF